A selection of T cell receptor beta chains follows, all from one sample in a study of T-cell reconstitution after alpha-beta-depleted transplantation in children. One entry per CDR3 protein, called by TCRdb with MiXCR from the PCR reads. Of hundreds of thousands of distinct CDR3 sequences in the sample, about 16% are singletons; the top ten hold under 30%. This specimen consisted of PBMCs, mostly from graft donor cells, obtained 360 days after TCRalphabeta/CD19-depleted stem cell transplant. The origin of the receptors is a boy younger than two who had a stem cell transplant for Wiskott-Aldrich syndrome, so the T cells may come from the graft donor. Both conserved end residues are part of each CDR3. The order of the fields is J gene, D gene, CDR3 length, V gene, clone size, CDR3 protein, CDR3 DNA. D genes are given only for firm matches. Not every row has a clone size; where given, it reads once, few, many or a size class.

j_call: TRBJ2-1
d_call: .
cdr3_length: 13
v_call: TRBV12-3/TRBV12-4
clone_size: .
cdr3_aa: CASSWGEILEQFF
cdr3_nt: TGTGCCAGCAGTTGGGGGGAGATTCTTGAGCAGTTCTTC

j_call: TRBJ2-3
d_call: TRBD2
cdr3_length: 16
v_call: TRBV7-9
clone_size: few
cdr3_aa: CASSLRLAGDSDTQYF
cdr3_nt: TGTGCCAGCAGCTTACGACTAGCGGGAGATTCAGATACGCAGTATTTT

j_call: TRBJ2-7
d_call: .
cdr3_length: 14
v_call: TRBV24-1
clone_size: .
cdr3_aa: CATSDATRAYEQYF
cdr3_nt: TGTGCCACCAGTGATGCAACCAGGGCCTACGAGCAGTACTTC

j_call: TRBJ2-7
d_call: .
cdr3_length: 14
v_call: TRBV15
clone_size: .
cdr3_aa: CATSRVLGPYEQYF
cdr3_nt: TGTGCCACCAGCAGAGTGCTGGGACCCTACGAGCAGTACTTC

j_call: TRBJ2-4
d_call: .
cdr3_length: 15
v_call: TRBV6-1
clone_size: few
cdr3_aa: CASSERGPYQNIQYF
cdr3_nt: TGTGCCAGCAGTGAAAGGGGTCCCTACCAGAACATTCAGTACTTC

j_call: TRBJ2-7
d_call: .
cdr3_length: 14
v_call: TRBV24-1
clone_size: few
cdr3_aa: CATSDSRPPYEQYF
cdr3_nt: TGTGCCACCAGTGACTCCAGGCCTCCCTACGAGCAGTACTTC

j_call: TRBJ2-5
d_call: .
cdr3_length: 10
v_call: TRBV20-1
clone_size: .
cdr3_aa: CSAEGETQYF
cdr3_nt: TGCAGTGCTGAAGGGGAGACCCAGTACTTC

j_call: TRBJ2-1
d_call: TRBD2
cdr3_length: 15
v_call: TRBV20-1
clone_size: many
cdr3_aa: CSARDGTSDVNEQFF
cdr3_nt: TGCAGTGCTAGAGATGGGACTAGCGACGTAAATGAGCAGTTCTTC

j_call: TRBJ2-2
d_call: .
cdr3_length: 12
v_call: TRBV24-1
clone_size: few
cdr3_aa: CATSDFSGELFF
cdr3_nt: TGTGCCACCAGTGATTTCAGCGGGGAGCTGTTTTTT

j_call: TRBJ2-3
d_call: .
cdr3_length: 15
v_call: TRBV6-5
clone_size: few
cdr3_aa: CASSYSGRGENTQYF
cdr3_nt: TGTGCCAGCAGTTACTCGGGCAGGGGAGAAAATACGCAGTATTTT

j_call: TRBJ2-5
d_call: TRBD2
cdr3_length: 17
v_call: TRBV5-1
clone_size: few
cdr3_aa: CASSLLLAGGLEETQYF
cdr3_nt: TGCGCCAGCAGCTTGCTCCTAGCGGGGGGCCTGGAAGAGACCCAGTACTTC

j_call: TRBJ2-2
d_call: .
cdr3_length: 17
v_call: TRBV6-2/TRBV6-3
clone_size: few
cdr3_aa: CASLPRGPTFGTGELFF
cdr3_nt: TGTGCCAGCCTCCCTAGAGGGCCCACCTTCGGCACCGGGGAGCTGTTTTTT

j_call: TRBJ2-1
d_call: TRBD2
cdr3_length: 18
v_call: TRBV3-1
clone_size: few
cdr3_aa: CASSQEAASGGAGNEQFF
cdr3_nt: TGTGCCAGCAGCCAAGAAGCGGCTAGCGGGGGGGCTGGAAATGAGCAGTTCTTC

j_call: TRBJ2-2
d_call: .
cdr3_length: 12
v_call: TRBV12-3/TRBV12-4
clone_size: .
cdr3_aa: CARSRMAGELFF
cdr3_nt: TGTGCCAGAAGTCGAATGGCCGGGGAGCTGTTTTTT

j_call: TRBJ2-3
d_call: TRBD1
cdr3_length: 14
v_call: TRBV10-2
clone_size: .
cdr3_aa: CASSRQGAGDTQYF
cdr3_nt: TGCGCCAGCAGTCGACAGGGGGCAGGTGATACGCAGTATTTT

j_call: TRBJ2-7
d_call: .
cdr3_length: 16
v_call: TRBV12-3/TRBV12-4
clone_size: .
cdr3_aa: CASSKYPVRDYYEQYF
cdr3_nt: TGTGCCAGCAGCAAGTATCCAGTGCGAGACTACTACGAGCAGTACTTC

j_call: TRBJ2-2
d_call: TRBD2
cdr3_length: 15
v_call: TRBV10-2
clone_size: .
cdr3_aa: CASSGLAVNTGELFF
cdr3_nt: TGCGCCAGCAGTGGACTAGCGGTGAACACCGGGGAGCTGTTTTTT

j_call: TRBJ2-7
d_call: TRBD1
cdr3_length: 17
v_call: TRBV5-5
clone_size: few
cdr3_aa: CASSLRLNTGGAYEQYF
cdr3_nt: TGTGCCAGCAGCTTGAGGCTTAATACAGGGGGCGCCTACGAGCAGTACTTC

j_call: TRBJ2-3
d_call: .
cdr3_length: 12
v_call: TRBV11-2
clone_size: .
cdr3_aa: CASSLVTASPYF
cdr3_nt: TGTGCCAGCAGCTTAGTGACTGCATCCCCGTATTTT

j_call: TRBJ2-3
d_call: TRBD2
cdr3_length: 17
v_call: TRBV7-9
clone_size: .
cdr3_aa: CASSLPSGIRGTDTQYF
cdr3_nt: TGTGCCAGCAGCCTCCCTAGCGGGATAAGGGGCACAGATACGCAGTATTTT

j_call: TRBJ2-1
d_call: .
cdr3_length: 14
v_call: TRBV27
clone_size: .
cdr3_aa: CASSSGVADSEQFF
cdr3_nt: TGTGCCAGCAGTTCCGGGGTGGCGGACAGCGAGCAGTTCTTC

j_call: TRBJ2-1
d_call: .
cdr3_length: 14
v_call: TRBV10-2
clone_size: many
cdr3_aa: CASSESSDRDEQFF
cdr3_nt: TGCGCCAGCAGTGAGTCTAGCGACCGGGATGAGCAGTTCTTC

j_call: TRBJ1-4
d_call: .
cdr3_length: 11
v_call: TRBV29-1
clone_size: few
cdr3_aa: CSVDQDEKLFF
cdr3_nt: TGCAGCGTTGATCAGGATGAAAAACTGTTTTTT

j_call: TRBJ2-5
d_call: .
cdr3_length: 17
v_call: TRBV11-2
clone_size: few
cdr3_aa: CASSLAPQGLGGETQYF
cdr3_nt: TGTGCCAGCAGCTTAGCTCCACAGGGATTGGGAGGAGAGACCCAGTACTTC

j_call: TRBJ2-2
d_call: .
cdr3_length: 16
v_call: TRBV11-3
clone_size: few
cdr3_aa: CASSLWGERNTGELFF
cdr3_nt: TGTGCCAGCAGCTTATGGGGGGAGAGGAACACCGGGGAGCTGTTTTTT

j_call: TRBJ1-1
d_call: .
cdr3_length: 14
v_call: TRBV6-5
clone_size: .
cdr3_aa: CASSYWGLDTEAFF
cdr3_nt: TGTGCCAGCAGTTACTGGGGGCTGGACACTGAAGCTTTCTTT

j_call: TRBJ2-6
d_call: TRBD1
cdr3_length: 16
v_call: TRBV27
clone_size: .
cdr3_aa: CASRRQGLWGANVLTF
cdr3_nt: TGTGCCAGCAGAAGACAGGGGCTATGGGGGGCCAACGTCCTGACTTTC

j_call: TRBJ2-7
d_call: .
cdr3_length: 14
v_call: TRBV15
clone_size: few
cdr3_aa: CATSSSGLSYEQYF
cdr3_nt: TGTGCCACCAGCAGCTCGGGCCTCTCCTACGAGCAGTACTTC

j_call: TRBJ2-7
d_call: .
cdr3_length: 14
v_call: TRBV20-1
clone_size: .
cdr3_aa: CSARAGTLFYEQYF
cdr3_nt: TGCAGTGCTAGAGCCGGGACTCTCTTCTACGAGCAGTACTTC

j_call: TRBJ1-5
d_call: .
cdr3_length: 13
v_call: TRBV18
clone_size: .
cdr3_aa: CASSPKWDQPQHF
cdr3_nt: TGTGCCAGCTCACCAAAGTGGGATCAGCCCCAGCATTTT

j_call: TRBJ1-1
d_call: .
cdr3_length: 13
v_call: TRBV6-5
clone_size: .
cdr3_aa: CASSYWGRTEAFF
cdr3_nt: TGTGCCAGCAGTTACTGGGGCCGGACTGAAGCTTTCTTT

j_call: TRBJ2-5
d_call: TRBD2
cdr3_length: 17
v_call: TRBV10-3
clone_size: .
cdr3_aa: CAISDHPGTREGETQYF
cdr3_nt: TGTGCCATCAGTGACCACCCCGGGACTAGAGAGGGGGAGACCCAGTACTTC

j_call: TRBJ2-1
d_call: TRBD2
cdr3_length: 20
v_call: TRBV15
clone_size: .
cdr3_aa: CATSRYPGTSGTSSYNEQFF
cdr3_nt: TGTGCCACCAGCAGATACCCCGGGACTAGCGGGACCAGCTCCTACAATGAGCAGTTCTTC

j_call: TRBJ2-7
d_call: TRBD2
cdr3_length: 14
v_call: TRBV6-5
clone_size: many
cdr3_aa: CASSYFGGAYEQYF
cdr3_nt: TGTGCCAGCAGTTACTTCGGGGGGGCCTACGAGCAGTACTTC

j_call: TRBJ1-5
d_call: .
cdr3_length: 14
v_call: TRBV12-3/TRBV12-4
clone_size: .
cdr3_aa: CASSPRRVGQPQHF
cdr3_nt: TGTGCCAGCAGTCCCCGAAGGGTAGGACAGCCCCAGCATTTT